Presented here are 5 T cell receptor beta chains from one specimen sequenced in a study of blood T cells in healthy people across ages. A second PCR, run for roughly 7 to 12 cycles, used a sample-barcoded 5' primer plus a J-beta primer mix. TCRdb re-derived calls from the 5' RACE reads in MiXCR, one entry per CDR3 protein. The sample holds over 1,200,000 distinct CDR3 sequences; approximately 63% are singletons and the top ten take over 5.5%. What was sequenced was blood. These receptors were taken from a man younger than 35 in good health.

The V and J genes are TRBV20-1 and TRBJ2-3, with 10 nucleotides matching TRBD2. Germline CDR1 is DFQATT and CDR2 is SNEGSKA (reference sequence). This CDR3 has 15 residues. V was pared by 0 bases and J by 4 bases, with 4 bases of the junction left unmatched. CDR3 region: CSARDILAGPDTQYF. CDR3 sequence (DNA): TGCAGTGCTAGAGATATACTAGCGGGGCCAGATACGCAGTATTTT.

The chain is built from TRBV6-5 and TRBJ2-4, with 13 nucleotides matching TRBD2. Judging by the DNA end, TRBJ2-7 fits better; the J call may be wrong. CDR1 is MNHEY and CDR2 is SVGAGI in the germline V gene. The length of the CDR3 is 17 residues. CDR3 nucleotide sequence: TGTGCCAGCAGTTGGCACCAGACTAGCGGGGGGAGGAACGAGCAGTACTTC. This sequence encodes CASSWHQTSGGRNEQYF.

This clonotype came up a few times. V gene TRBV3-1 combines with J gene TRBJ2-1, with 7 bases fitting TRBD2. CDR1 LGHDT and CDR2 YNNKEL come from the germline V gene (reference sequence). Losses at the gene ends were 3 bases for V and 9 bases for J; bases not matched to a gene: 14. This CDR3 has 16 residues. For the CDR3, the DNA is TGTGCCAGCAGCCAGGAGACAGCGGGGCCCCCGGGTGAGCAGTTCTTC. Its translation: CASSQETAGPPGEQFF.

This clonotype was picked up a small number of times. The gene calls are TRBV7-9 and TRBJ2-1; maybe TRBD1 (6 bases). The V end lost 1 base, the J end lost 7 bases, and 11 bases lay between the germline ends. From germline, CDR1 is SEHNR and CDR2 FQNEAQ (reference sequence). This CDR3 spans 14 amino acids. The CDR3 spells CASSLVDSKNEQFF. DNA for the CDR3: TGTGCCAGCAGCTTAGTGGACAGTAAAAATGAGCAGTTCTTC.

The chain has TRBV20-1 and TRBJ1-2; weak D call: TRBD1 (5 bases). Trimming took off 0 bases at V and 4 bases at J, with 9 bases between the two ends. The CDR3 is made up of 13 amino acids. CDR1 and CDR2 (germline): DFQATT, SNEGSKA (reference sequence). The CDR3 sequence: CSARDLDSYGYTF. The CDR3 DNA reads as TGCAGTGCTAGAGATCTCGACAGCTATGGCTACACCTTC.